The following is a T cell receptor beta chain sequence with its context. What it recognizes is unknown. Amplification used 60 Vbeta primers and 13 Jbeta primers. In the original processing: A later analysis tallied approximately 78 million unique TCR beta chains, about 9.9 million of them shared. Repertoires were generated with immunoSEQ multiplex PCR, while TCRdb's copy carries only in-frame clones and drops some. From that table come the V and J calls and clone size; the DNA was used to work out D and trimming. Of more than 80,000 clones listed, 75% are singletons. The data stem from a study of cytomegalovirus exposure and HLA in healthy donors. Study-level findings and limits: Roughly even sequencing depth across donors was the assumption behind the presence/absence analyses.

This CDR3 contains 13 residues. With V trimmed by 6 bases and J by 2 bases, 3 bases remained unmatched. CDR1 is MGHRA, CDR2 YSYEKL, per germline. The rearrangement links TRBV4-1 to TRBJ2-5, with 7 bases aligning to TRBD1. The specimen sequenced was PBMCs. This sequence originates from a male donor in good health and CMV-seropositive. CDR3 amino acids: CASSRQGQETQYF. The DNA for the CDR3 is TGCGCCAGCAGTCGACAGGGTCAAGAGACCCAGTACTTC.